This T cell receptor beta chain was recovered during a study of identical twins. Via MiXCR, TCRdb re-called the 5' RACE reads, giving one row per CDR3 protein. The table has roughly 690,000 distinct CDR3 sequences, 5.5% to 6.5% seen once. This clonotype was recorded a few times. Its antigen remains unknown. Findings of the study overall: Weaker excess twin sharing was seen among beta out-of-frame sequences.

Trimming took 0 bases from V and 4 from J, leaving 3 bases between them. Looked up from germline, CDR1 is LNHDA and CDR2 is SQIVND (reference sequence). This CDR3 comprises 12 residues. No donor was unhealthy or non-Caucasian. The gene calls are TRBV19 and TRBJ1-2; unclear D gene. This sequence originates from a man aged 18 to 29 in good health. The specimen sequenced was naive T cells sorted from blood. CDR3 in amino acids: CASSIDVYGYTF. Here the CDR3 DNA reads TGTGCCAGTAGTATAGATGTCTATGGCTACACCTTC.